The T cell receptor beta chain described here comes from a study of blood T cell repertoires in COVID-19. Looking at the study overall: Sample material is recorded as cDNA or gDNA derived from T cells, B-cell-depleted T cells, or PBMCs.

Trimming removed 5 bases at V and 2 bases at J, with 10 bases between. Per germline, CDR1 SNHLY and CDR2 FYNNEI. The CDR3 sequence is 14 residues long. Measured with immunoSEQ multiplex PCR; TCRdb has only the in-frame clones, and not every one. The table includes a few hundred thousand clones, nearly 90% detected once. Sequenced sample: peripheral blood. This chain links TRBV2 with TRBJ2-1; D is ambiguous. The sequence was collected from a woman aged 40 to 50 with COVID-19, enrolled during active disease. The CDR3, as DNA: TGTGCCAGCAGTATAACAGCTACCTACAATGAGCAGTTCTTC. Translated: CASSITATYNEQFF.